The clone carrying this T cell receptor beta chain was observed a few times. Its antigen is unknown. Researchers built TCR beta libraries using quantitative 5'-RACE with molecular barcodes. TCRdb re-analysed the 5' RACE reads in MiXCR, keeping a single row per CDR3 protein. The data show roughly 250,000 distinct CDR3 sequences, with approximately 9% seen just once and almost 7% held by the top ten. The CDR3 spans 15 residues. Germline-derived CDR1 and CDR2 are KGHDR and SFDVKD. Trimming stripped 4 bases from V and 1 base from J, with 12 bases between. The data stem from a study of CD8 T cells in ankylosing spondylitis. Study-level results: Some of these motif variants have turned up before, in reports on reactive arthritis synovial fluid and blood. Reported data indicate significant enrichment of disease-linked clones within matched ankylosing spondylitis synovial fluid.

The clonotype was recovered from a male donor with ankylosing spondylitis or in good health (not recorded which). The chain links TRBV24-1 to TRBJ2-5, with D possibly being TRBD1 or TRBD2 (5 bases each). Sequencing used blood, either unsorted or a sorted T cell fraction (not recorded which). The CDR3 reads CATSDKGRPQETQYF. For the CDR3, the DNA is TGTGCCACCAGTGACAAGGGACGGCCCCAAGAGACCCAGTACTTC.